This T cell receptor beta chain came from a study of blood T cell repertoires in COVID-19. Study details: The analysed material was cDNA or gDNA that came from T cells, B-cell-depleted T cells, or PBMCs.

In the original analysis: Estimates of nucleated cell counts were drawn from the amplification of reference gene primers. Profiled with immunoSEQ multiplex PCR; TCRdb holds only in-frame clones, not every one. V and J calls and clone size follow that table, whereas D and trimming were derived from the DNA. The data contain roughly 80,000 clones, almost 85% of them singletons. Specimen: peripheral blood. This TCR was sampled from a human donor in a cohort sampled during active COVID-19.

Here the CDR3 reads CASSLVGGRETQYF. The CDR3 nucleotides are TGTGCCAGCAGCTTAGTCGGCGGAAGGGAGACCCAGTACTTC. This sequence joins TRBV7-6 and TRBJ2-5; no firm D call. Germline V gene sequence: CDR1 SGHVS, CDR2 FNYEAQ. Trimming cost V 1 base and J 5 bases, with 11 bases left between them. The CDR3 spans 14 residues.